The rows below give T cell receptor beta chains drawn from one sample of a study of blood T cells in healthy people across ages. A single record per CDR3 protein comes from TCRdb applying MiXCR to the 5' RACE reads. In the table there are 1.4 million or so distinct CDR3 sequences, roughly 43% of which are singletons. Sequencing was performed on blood. Receptors were obtained from a woman aged 18-29 years in good health. CDR3s include the opening cysteine and the closing phenylalanine or tryptophan. A D gene is named only where the DNA matches it firmly. Rows may omit the clone size; those that give it use once, few, many or a size class.

j_call clone_size v_call d_call cdr3_aa cdr3_nt
TRBJ2-1 few TRBV20-1 TRBD2 CSLLGGGGSSYNEQFF TGCAGTCTCCTAGGTGGGGGAGGGAGCTCCTACAATGAGCAGTTCTTC
TRBJ1-2 . TRBV7-2 . CASSFGPQANYGYTF TGTGCCAGCAGCTTCGGTCCACAGGCGAACTATGGCTACACCTTC
TRBJ2-1 . TRBV20-1 TRBD2 CSARGASGRGNEQFF TGCAGTGCTAGAGGTGCCAGCGGGAGAGGGAATGAGCAGTTCTTC
TRBJ1-1 . TRBV20-1 . CSAETGTGHTEAFF TGCAGTGCAGAAACCGGGACCGGGCACACTGAAGCTTTCTTT
TRBJ2-1 . TRBV11-3 . CASSPQRASNEQFF TGTGCCAGCAGCCCTCAGCGGGCCTCCAATGAGCAGTTCTTC
TRBJ2-1 few TRBV7-9 . CASSIPGVSSYNEQFF TGTGCCAGCAGCATACCGGGGGTCAGCTCCTACAATGAGCAGTTCTTC
TRBJ1-4 few TRBV4-3 . CASSQDRFGGGEKLFF TGCGCCAGCAGCCAAGATAGGTTTGGCGGGGGAGAAAAACTGTTTTTT
TRBJ2-3 . TRBV6-5 TRBD1 CASSPRTGRGADTQYF TGTGCCAGCAGTCCGCGGACAGGAAGAGGAGCAGATACGCAGTATTTT
TRBJ2-1 many TRBV12-3/TRBV12-4 . CASSLARTNNEQFF TGTGCCAGCAGTTTAGCTCGAACTAACAATGAGCAGTTCTTC
TRBJ1-2 few TRBV7-2 TRBD1 CASSSQGGQLTLYTF TGTGCCAGCAGCTCCCAAGGGGGACAGTTAACTCTCTACACCTTC
TRBJ2-5 many TRBV4-1 . CASSQVFGETQYF TGCGCCAGCAGCCAAGTATTTGGCGAGACCCAGTACTTC
TRBJ2-7 . TRBV27 . CASSSLGGRVLVEQYF TGTGCCAGCAGTTCCCTAGGTGGACGCGTACTCGTCGAGCAGTACTTC
TRBJ2-3 . TRBV7-8 . CASSLKAVTQYF TGTGCCAGCAGCTTAAAAGCTGTTACGCAGTATTTT
TRBJ2-1 . TRBV29-1 . CSVVPGPHNEQFF TGCAGCGTTGTACCGGGACCGCACAATGAGCAGTTCTTC
TRBJ2-2 . TRBV4-3 . CASSQGWGATGELFF TGCGCCAGCAGCCAAGGATGGGGGGCGACCGGGGAGCTGTTTTTT
TRBJ2-1 few TRBV27 TRBD1 CASSWDRGRNEQFF TGTGCCAGCAGTTGGGACAGGGGGCGGAATGAGCAGTTCTTC
TRBJ1-4 . TRBV10-3 TRBD1 CAISLTGGSEKLFF TGTGCCATCAGCCTAACAGGGGGCTCGGAAAAACTGTTTTTT